This T cell receptor beta chain was recorded in a study of blood T cell repertoires in COVID-19. Measured with immunoSEQ multiplex PCR; TCRdb has only the in-frame clones, and not every one. The sample has some 520,000 clones; 89% are singletons. From germline, CDR1 is SGHRS and CDR2 YFSETQ. The V and J ends lost 0 bases and 8 bases, in that order; junction bases with no gene match: 11. The CDR3 covers 17 residues. The V call is TRBV5-1, the J call TRBJ2-1; 10 nucleotides agree with TRBD2. The TCR sequence derives from a man younger than 35 with COVID-19, enrolled during active disease. The sequenced sample consisted of peripheral blood. The CDR3 DNA sequence: TGCGCCAGCAGCTTGGAGCCTAGCGGGAGTCCCCCTGATGAGCAGTTCTTC. This codes for CASSLEPSGSPPDEQFF.